Listed below are T cell receptor beta chains from one sample, sequenced in a study of blood T cell repertoires in COVID-19. Clones were sequenced by immunoSEQ multiplex PCR, and TCRdb holds only the in-frame ones, with some missing. The repertoire holds about 320,000 clones, with roughly 85% as singletons. The source material was PBMCs or T cells enriched from blood (not recorded which). All receptors derive from a woman aged 25 to 39 who had been exposed to COVID-19. Each CDR3 is given with its conserved first and last residue. D genes are given only for firm matches. Not all rows give a size; the values are once, few, many and, for expanded clones, a class.

abundance	d_gene	j_gene	v_gene	CDR3nt	CDR3aa
-	-	TRBJ1-5	TRBV6-5	TGTGCCAGCAGTTACTCGATGACTAATCAGCCCCAGCATTTT	CASSYSMTNQPQHF
-	TRBD1	TRBJ1-5	TRBV7-2	TGTGCCAGCAGCTCGGACCAACAGGGGTCCTTTCAGCCCCAGCATTTT	CASSSDQQGSFQPQHF
-	-	TRBJ2-7	TRBV7-9	TGTGCCAGCAGCTACAACAACTACGAGCAGTACTTC	CASSYNNYEQYF
-	-	TRBJ2-3	TRBV4-1	TGCGCCAGCAGCCAAGCAGGAAGCACAGATACGCAGTATTTT	CASSQAGSTDTQYF
-	-	TRBJ1-4	TRBV4-1	TGCGCCAGCAGCCTACGAGACCTGAGGAATGAAAAACTGTTTTTT	CASSLRDLRNEKLFF
-	-	TRBJ1-2	TRBV6-1	TGTGCCAGCAGTGAACCCTTTGTGGCAGATCCTAACTATGGCTACACCTTC	CASSEPFVADPNYGYTF
-	-	TRBJ1-3	TRBV18	TGTGCCAGCAGGCCTGACAGCTACTCTGGAAACACCATATATTTT	CASRPDSYSGNTIYF
-	TRBD1	TRBJ1-4	TRBV18	TGTGCCAGCTCACCACCCGGGACAGGTTTTCCCACTAATGAAAAACTGTTTTTT	CASSPPGTGFPTNEKLFF
-	-	TRBJ2-6	TRBV3-1/TRBV3-2	TGTGCCAGCAGCCCGGTTCACTCTGGGGCCAACGTCCTGACTTTC	CASSPVHSGANVLTF
-	TRBD1	TRBJ1-2	TRBV30	TGTGCCTGGAGGCTCAACAGGGGGACGGGTGGCTACACCTTC	CAWRLNRGTGGYTF
-	-	TRBJ2-5	TRBV7-9	TGTGCCAGCAGCTTAGGCGTTCGGGAGACCCAGTACTTC	CASSLGVRETQYF
once	TRBD1	TRBJ2-5	TRBV19	TGTGCCAGTAGCCGGACAGGGAGGGAGACCCAGTACTTC	CASSRTGRETQYF
-	TRBD1	TRBJ1-5	TRBV30	TGTGCCTGGAGTCGACAGGGACTTAGCAATCAGCCCCAGCATTTT	CAWSRQGLSNQPQHF
-	-	TRBJ2-5	TRBV7-9	TGTGCCAGCAGCAATACCCGGAGCCAAGAGACCCAGTACTTC	CASSNTRSQETQYF
-	-	TRBJ1-1	TRBV11-3	TGTGCCAGCAGCGTCAGTGGCACTGAAGCTTTCTTT	CASSVSGTEAFF
-	-	TRBJ2-7	TRBV6-2/TRBV6-3	TGTGCCAGCAGTTACTCTGCGGGAAGCTCCTACGAGCAGTACTTC	CASSYSAGSSYEQYF
-	-	TRBJ1-5	TRBV6-4	TGTGCCAGCAGACACCTGAGGAGCGCTATACCTGGCAATCAGCCCCAGCATTTT	CASRHLRSAIPGNQPQHF
-	TRBD2	TRBJ2-2	TRBV28	TGTGCCAGCAGCTCACCTTCAGCGGGAAGGAGCACCGGGGAGCTGTTTTTT	CASSSPSAGRSTGELFF
-	-	TRBJ1-5	TRBV10-1	TGCGCCAGCAGTGACAATAGCAATCAGCCCCAGCATTTT	CASSDNSNQPQHF
many	TRBD2	TRBJ2-1	TRBV5-1	TGCGCCAGCAGCCCACAGGGGTTAGCGGGGGGCTTTTCTGAGCAGTTCTTC	CASSPQGLAGGFSEQFF
-	TRBD2	TRBJ2-7	TRBV27	TGTGCCAGCAGCCCACTACTAGCGGGAGGATCGCCCCCTCACGAGCAGTACTTC	CASSPLLAGGSPPHEQYF
-	TRBD2	TRBJ2-7	TRBV7-2	TGTGCCAGCAGCCTCGGTCTAGCGGGACCCCTGGAGCAGTACTTC	CASSLGLAGPLEQYF
-	-	TRBJ1-2	TRBV12-2	TGTGCAAGTCGCTTAATACCAGGGGGCAACTATGGCTACACCTTC	CASRLIPGGNYGYTF
-	-	TRBJ1-1	TRBV9	TGTGCCAGCAGGGGGGGTTTGTATTTTTCTGCTTTCTTT	CASRGGLYFSAFF
-	-	TRBJ2-7	TRBV7-9	TGTGCCAGCAGCTTGGGCAGGGAAGGCTACGAGCAGTACTTC	CASSLGREGYEQYF
-	-	TRBJ2-5	TRBV15	TGTGCCACCAGCAGAGTTAAGGGGGAGACCCAGTACTTC	CATSRVKGETQYF
-	-	TRBJ2-7	TRBV27	TGTGCCAGCAGTGCCTCCAGACTAGGCCTTGGGGAGCAGTACTTC	CASSASRLGLGEQYF
-	-	TRBJ2-7	TRBV7-2	TGTGCCAGCAGCTGGGCGGGATCCCCCGGGTACGAGCAGTACTTC	CASSWAGSPGYEQYF
-	-	TRBJ1-3	TRBV20-1	TGCAGTGCTAGTATCCGCTCTGGAAACACCATATATTTT	CSASIRSGNTIYF
-	-	TRBJ1-2	TRBV19	TGTGCCAGTAGTATTAAGTACGGTGCTAACTATGGCTACACCTTC	CASSIKYGANYGYTF
-	TRBD1	TRBJ1-5	TRBV4-1	TGCGCCAGCAGCCAAGGCCGAACAGGGGGATTAAGCAATCAGCCCCAGCATTTT	CASSQGRTGGLSNQPQHF
-	TRBD1	TRBJ1-5	TRBV19	TGTGCCAGTAGTATCGGGGACAGGCCGTATCAGCCCCAGCATTTT	CASSIGDRPYQPQHF
-	TRBD1	TRBJ1-4	TRBV29-1	TGCAGCGTTTCACCGGGACAGGGGAATGAAAAACTGTTTTTT	CSVSPGQGNEKLFF
-	TRBD1	TRBJ1-1	TRBV23-1	TGCGCCAGCAGTCAATCGACAGGGGGAACTGAAGCTTTCTTT	CASSQSTGGTEAFF
-	-	TRBJ1-4	TRBV28	TGTGCCAGCTCCCGCAGAAAGGCGGCTAATGAAAAACTGTTTTTT	CASSRRKAANEKLFF
-	-	TRBJ2-5	TRBV4-2	TGTGCCAGCAGCCTTGCGGGGGCCGTACAAGAGACCCAGTACTTC	CASSLAGAVQETQYF
-	-	TRBJ1-1	TRBV5-1	TGCGCCAGCAGCTTGGACACCAAGAACACTGAAGCTTTCTTT	CASSLDTKNTEAFF
-	-	TRBJ2-1	TRBV5-1	TGCGCCAGCAGCGCGACTAGTCTGAGGAATGAGCAGTTCTTC	CASSATSLRNEQFF
-	TRBD2	TRBJ2-5	TRBV27	TGTGCCAGCAGTAGAGGGACTAGCGGGAGGCAAGAGACCCAGTACTTC	CASSRGTSGRQETQYF
-	TRBD1	TRBJ1-2	TRBV4-3	TGCGCCAGCAGCCAAGATGGGGGACAGTTCTATGGCTACACCTTC	CASSQDGGQFYGYTF
-	TRBD2	TRBJ2-3	TRBV7-2	TGTGCCAGCAGCCTCCGACTAGCGGGGGGCCTTCTTGTTGATACGCAGTATTTT	CASSLRLAGGLLVDTQYF
-	-	TRBJ1-5	TRBV19	TGTGCCAGTAGTATACGCTCAGGATCCAATCAGCCCCAGCATTTT	CASSIRSGSNQPQHF
-	TRBD1	TRBJ1-2	TRBV25-1	TGTGCCAGCAGTGGGACAGGGGTTGGCTACACCTTC	CASSGTGVGYTF
-	-	TRBJ1-6	TRBV30	TGTGCCTGGGGCGGGCCGAGGGATAATTCACCCCTCCACTTT	CAWGGPRDNSPLHF
-	-	TRBJ2-5	TRBV27	TGTGCCACCTCCATAGGGACTGCCTTGGGCGAGGAGACCCAGTACTTC	CATSIGTALGEETQYF
-	TRBD1	TRBJ2-7	TRBV28	TGTGCCAGCAGAGACGACAGGGACGAGCAGTACTTC	CASRDDRDEQYF